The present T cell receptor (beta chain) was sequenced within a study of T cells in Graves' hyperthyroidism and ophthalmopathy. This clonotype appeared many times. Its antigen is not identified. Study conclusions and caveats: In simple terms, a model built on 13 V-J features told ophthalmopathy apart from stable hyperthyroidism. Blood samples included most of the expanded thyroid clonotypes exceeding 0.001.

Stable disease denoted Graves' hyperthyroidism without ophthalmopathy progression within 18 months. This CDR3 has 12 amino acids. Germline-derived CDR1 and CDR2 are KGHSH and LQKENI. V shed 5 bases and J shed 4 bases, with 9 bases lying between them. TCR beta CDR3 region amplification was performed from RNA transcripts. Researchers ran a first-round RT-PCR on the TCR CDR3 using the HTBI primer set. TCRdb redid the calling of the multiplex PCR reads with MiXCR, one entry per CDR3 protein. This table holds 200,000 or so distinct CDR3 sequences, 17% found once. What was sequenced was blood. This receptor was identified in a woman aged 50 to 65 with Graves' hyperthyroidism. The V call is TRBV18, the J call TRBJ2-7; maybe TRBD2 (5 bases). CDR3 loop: CASSTDSYEQYF. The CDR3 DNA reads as TGTGCCAGCTCAACGGACTCGTACGAGCAGTACTTC.